This T cell receptor (beta chain) came from a study of blood T cell repertoires in COVID-19. About the research overall: T cells, B-cell-depleted T cells, or PBMCs supplied cDNA or gDNA.

Assay: immunoSEQ multiplex PCR; the TCRdb copy retains only in-frame clones and omits some. Here the sample spans some 200,000 clones, roughly 94% being singletons. The TCR originated in a man aged 30 to 39 with COVID-19, enrolled during active disease. Sequencing used peripheral blood.

The CDR3 spells CASSGETQYF. CDR3 nucleotide sequence: TGCGCCAGCAGTGGCGAGACCCAGTACTTC. The gene calls are TRBV5-1 and TRBJ2-5; no clear D gene. Germline V gene data show CDR1 as SGHRS and CDR2 as YFSETQ. V lost 5 bases and J 5 bases, leaving 4 bases between the germline ends. CDR3 length equals 10 residues.